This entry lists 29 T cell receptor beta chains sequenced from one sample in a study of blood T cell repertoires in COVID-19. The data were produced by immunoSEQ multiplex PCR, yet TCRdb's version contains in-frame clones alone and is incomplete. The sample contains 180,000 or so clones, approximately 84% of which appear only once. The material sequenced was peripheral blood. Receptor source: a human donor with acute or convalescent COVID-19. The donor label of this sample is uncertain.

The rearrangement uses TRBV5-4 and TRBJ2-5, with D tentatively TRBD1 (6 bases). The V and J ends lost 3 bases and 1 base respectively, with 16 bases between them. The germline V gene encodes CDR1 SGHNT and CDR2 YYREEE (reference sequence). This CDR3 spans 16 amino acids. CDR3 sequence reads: CASSSRQDQAQETQYF. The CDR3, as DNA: TGTGCCAGCAGCTCTAGACAGGATCAGGCCCAAGAGACCCAGTACTTC. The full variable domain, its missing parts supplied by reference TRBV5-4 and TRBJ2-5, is ETGVTQSPTHLIKTRGQQVTLRCSSQSGHNTVSWYQQALGQGPQFIFQYYREEENGRGNFPPRFSGLQFPNYSSELNVNALELDDSALYLCASSSRQDQAQETQYFGPGTRLLVL.

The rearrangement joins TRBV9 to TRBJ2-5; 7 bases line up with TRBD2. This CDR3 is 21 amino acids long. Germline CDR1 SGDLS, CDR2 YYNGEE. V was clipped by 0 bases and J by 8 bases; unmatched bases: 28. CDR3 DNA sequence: TGTGCCAGCAGCGTAGGTGGGGGAGGGGAAAGAAAAGCCAAAACACAAGGAACCCAGTACTTC. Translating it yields CASSVGGGGERKAKTQGTQYF.

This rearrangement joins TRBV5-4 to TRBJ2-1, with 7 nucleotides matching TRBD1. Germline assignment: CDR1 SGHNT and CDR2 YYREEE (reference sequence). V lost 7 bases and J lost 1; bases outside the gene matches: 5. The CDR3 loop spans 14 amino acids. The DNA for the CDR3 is TGTGCCAGCTCCCCCAGGGGGTCCTACAATGAGCAGTTCTTC. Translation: CASSPRGSYNEQFF.

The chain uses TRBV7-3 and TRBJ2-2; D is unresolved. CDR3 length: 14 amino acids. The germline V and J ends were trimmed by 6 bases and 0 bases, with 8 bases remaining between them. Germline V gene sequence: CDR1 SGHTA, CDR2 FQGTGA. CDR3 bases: TGTGCCAGCAGGTATGAGCCGAACACCGGGGAGCTGTTTTTT. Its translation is CASRYEPNTGELFF. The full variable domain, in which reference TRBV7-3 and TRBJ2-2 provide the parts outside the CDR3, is GAGVSQTPSNKVTEKGKYVELRCDPISGHTALYWYRQSLGQGPEFLIYFQGTGAADDSGLPNDRFFAVRPEGSVSTLKIQRTERGDSAVYLCASRYEPNTGELFFGEGSRLTVL.

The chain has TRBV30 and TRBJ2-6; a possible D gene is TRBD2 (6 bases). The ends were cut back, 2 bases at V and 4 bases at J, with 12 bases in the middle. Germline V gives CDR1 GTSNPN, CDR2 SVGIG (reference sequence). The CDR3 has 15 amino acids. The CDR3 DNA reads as TGTGCCTGGAGTCCGGCGGGGATAGGGGCCAACGTCCTGACTTTC. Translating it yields CAWSPAGIGANVLTF. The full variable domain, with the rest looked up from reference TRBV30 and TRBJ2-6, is SQTIHQWPATLVQPVGSPLSLECTVEGTSNPNLYWYRQAAGRGLQLLFYSVGIGQISSEVPQNLSASRPQDRQFILSSKKLLLSDSGFYLCAWSPAGIGANVLTFGAGSRLTVL.

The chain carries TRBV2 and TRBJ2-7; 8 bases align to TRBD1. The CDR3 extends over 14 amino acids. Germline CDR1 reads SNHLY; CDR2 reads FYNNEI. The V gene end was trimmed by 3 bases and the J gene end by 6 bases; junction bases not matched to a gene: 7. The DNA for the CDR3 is TGTGCCAGCAGTGAGGGCAGGGGGCACTTCGAGCAGTACTTC. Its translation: CASSEGRGHFEQYF.

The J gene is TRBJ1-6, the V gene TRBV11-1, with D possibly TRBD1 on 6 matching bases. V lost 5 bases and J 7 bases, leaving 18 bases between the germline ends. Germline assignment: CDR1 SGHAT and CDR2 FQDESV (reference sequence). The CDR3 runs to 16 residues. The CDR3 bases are TGTGCCAGCAGCGCGACGAACAGGGCTGGGAATTCACCCCTCCACTTT. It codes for CASSATNRAGNSPLHF.

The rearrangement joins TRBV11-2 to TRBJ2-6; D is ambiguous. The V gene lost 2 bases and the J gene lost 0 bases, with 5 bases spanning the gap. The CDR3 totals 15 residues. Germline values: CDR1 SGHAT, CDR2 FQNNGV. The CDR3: CASSLLSSGANVLTF. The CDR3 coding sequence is TGTGCCAGCAGCTTACTTAGCTCTGGGGCCAACGTCCTGACTTTC. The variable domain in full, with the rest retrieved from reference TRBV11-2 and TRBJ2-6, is EAGVAQSPRYKIIEKRQSVAFWCNPISGHATLYWYQQILGQGPKLLIQFQNNGVVDDSQLPKDRFSAERLKGVDSTLKIQPAKLEDSAVYLCASSLLSSGANVLTFGAGSRLTVL.

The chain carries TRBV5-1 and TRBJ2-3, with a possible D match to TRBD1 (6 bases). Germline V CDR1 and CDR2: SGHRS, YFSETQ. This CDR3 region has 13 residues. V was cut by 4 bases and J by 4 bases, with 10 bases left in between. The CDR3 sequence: CASSLGTPDTQYF. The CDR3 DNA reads TGCGCCAGCAGCCTTGGGACACCAGATACGCAGTATTTT.

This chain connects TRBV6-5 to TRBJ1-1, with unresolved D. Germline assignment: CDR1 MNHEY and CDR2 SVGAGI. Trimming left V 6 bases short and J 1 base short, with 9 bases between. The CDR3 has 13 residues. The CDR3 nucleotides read TGTGCCAGCAGGAGGAAGGCGAACACTGAAGCTTTCTTT. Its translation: CASRRKANTEAFF.

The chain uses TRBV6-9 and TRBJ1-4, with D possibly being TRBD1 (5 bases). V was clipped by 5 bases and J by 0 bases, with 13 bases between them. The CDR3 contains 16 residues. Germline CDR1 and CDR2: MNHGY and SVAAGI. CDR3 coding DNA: TGTGCCAGCAGTCTCACAGGTCGGGCAACTAATGAAAAACTGTTTTTT. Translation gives CASSLTGRATNEKLFF.

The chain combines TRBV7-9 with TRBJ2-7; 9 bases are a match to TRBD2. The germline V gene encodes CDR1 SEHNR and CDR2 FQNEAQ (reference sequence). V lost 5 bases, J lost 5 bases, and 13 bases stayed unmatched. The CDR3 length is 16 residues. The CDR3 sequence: CASSLLAGGARDEQYF. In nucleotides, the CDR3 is TGTGCCAGCAGCCTCTTGGCGGGGGGGGCCAGGGACGAGCAGTACTTC.

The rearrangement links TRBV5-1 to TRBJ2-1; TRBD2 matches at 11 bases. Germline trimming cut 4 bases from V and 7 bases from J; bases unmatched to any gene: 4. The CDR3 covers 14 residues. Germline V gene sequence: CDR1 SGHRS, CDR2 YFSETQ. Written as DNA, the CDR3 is TGCGCCAGCAGCCCCGGGACTAGCGGAAATGAGCAGTTCTTC. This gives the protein CASSPGTSGNEQFF.

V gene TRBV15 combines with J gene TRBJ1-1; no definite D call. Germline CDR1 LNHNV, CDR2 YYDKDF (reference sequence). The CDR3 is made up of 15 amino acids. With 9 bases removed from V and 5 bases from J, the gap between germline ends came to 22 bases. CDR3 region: CATRADSLAGTEAFF. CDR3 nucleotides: TGTGCCACGAGGGCAGATTCCTTGGCGGGGACTGAAGCTTTCTTT. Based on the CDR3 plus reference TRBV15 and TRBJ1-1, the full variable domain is DAMVIQNPRYQVTQFGKPVTLSCSQTLNHNVMYWYQQKSSQAPKLLFHYYDKDFNNEADTPDNFQSRRPNTSFCFLDIRSPGLGDTAMYLCATRADSLAGTEAFFGQGTRLTVV.

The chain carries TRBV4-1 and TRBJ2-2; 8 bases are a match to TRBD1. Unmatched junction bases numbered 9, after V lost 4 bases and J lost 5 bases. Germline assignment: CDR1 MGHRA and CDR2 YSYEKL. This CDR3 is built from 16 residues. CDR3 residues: CASSPLEQGGTGELFF. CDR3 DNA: TGCGCCAGCAGCCCCTTAGAACAGGGGGGAACCGGGGAGCTGTTTTTT.

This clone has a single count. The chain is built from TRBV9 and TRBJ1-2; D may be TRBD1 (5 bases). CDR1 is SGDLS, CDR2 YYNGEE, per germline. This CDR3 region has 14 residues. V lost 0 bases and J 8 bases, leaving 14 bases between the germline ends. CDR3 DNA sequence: TGTGCCAGCAGCGTAGGGGGGACTGCGGTAGGCTACACCTTC. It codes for CASSVGGTAVGYTF.

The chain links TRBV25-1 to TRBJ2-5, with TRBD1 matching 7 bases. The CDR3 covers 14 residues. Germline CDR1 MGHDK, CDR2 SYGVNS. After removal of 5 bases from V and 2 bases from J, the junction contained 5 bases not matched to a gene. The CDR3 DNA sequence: TGTGCCAGCAGTCTAAACAGGGGTCAAGAGACCCAGTACTTC. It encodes CASSLNRGQETQYF.

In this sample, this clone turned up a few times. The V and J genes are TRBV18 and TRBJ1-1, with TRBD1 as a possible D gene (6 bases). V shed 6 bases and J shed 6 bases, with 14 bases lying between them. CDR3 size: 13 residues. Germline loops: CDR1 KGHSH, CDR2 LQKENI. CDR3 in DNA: TGTGCCAGCTCCTCAAGACAGGTCCCTGAAGCTTTCTTT. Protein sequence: CASSSRQVPEAFF. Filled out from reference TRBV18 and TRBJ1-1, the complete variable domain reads NAGVMQNPRHLVRRRGQEARLRCSPMKGHSHVYWYRQLPEEGLKFMVYLQKENIIDESGMPKERFSAEFPKEGPSILRIQQVVRGDSAAYFCASSSRQVPEAFFGQGTRLTVV.

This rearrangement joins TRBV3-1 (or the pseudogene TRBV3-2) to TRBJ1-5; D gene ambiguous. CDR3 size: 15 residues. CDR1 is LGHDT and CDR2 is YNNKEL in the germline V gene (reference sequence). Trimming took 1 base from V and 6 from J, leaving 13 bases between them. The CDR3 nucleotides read TGTGCCAGCAGCCAAGGGGAGGTTTCGGCTCAGCCCCAGCATTTT. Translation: CASSQGEVSAQPQHF.

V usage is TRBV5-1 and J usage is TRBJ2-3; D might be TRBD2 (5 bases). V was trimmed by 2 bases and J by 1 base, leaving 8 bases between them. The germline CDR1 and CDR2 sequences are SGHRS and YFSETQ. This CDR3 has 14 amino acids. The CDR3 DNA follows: TGCGCCAGCAGCTTCAACGGGGGCACAGATACGCAGTATTTT. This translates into CASSFNGGTDTQYF.

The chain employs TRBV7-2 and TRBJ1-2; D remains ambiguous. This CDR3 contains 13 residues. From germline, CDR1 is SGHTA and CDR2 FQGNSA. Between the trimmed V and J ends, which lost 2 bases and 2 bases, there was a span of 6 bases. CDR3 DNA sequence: TGTGCCAGCAGCTTAACCCGGAACTATGGCTACACCTTC. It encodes CASSLTRNYGYTF.

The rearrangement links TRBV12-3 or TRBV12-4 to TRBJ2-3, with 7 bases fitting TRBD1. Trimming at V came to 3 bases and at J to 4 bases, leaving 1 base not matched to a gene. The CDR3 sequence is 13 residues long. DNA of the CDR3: TGTGCCAGCAGTTTGACAGGGCCAGATACGCAGTATTTT. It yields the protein CASSLTGPDTQYF.

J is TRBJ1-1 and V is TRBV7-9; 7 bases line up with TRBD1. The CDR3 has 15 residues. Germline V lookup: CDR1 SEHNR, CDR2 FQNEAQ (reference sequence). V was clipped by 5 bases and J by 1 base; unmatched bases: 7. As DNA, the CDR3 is TGTGCCAGCAGCCCTTGGGACAGTTGGAACACTGAAGCTTTCTTT. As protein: CASSPWDSWNTEAFF.

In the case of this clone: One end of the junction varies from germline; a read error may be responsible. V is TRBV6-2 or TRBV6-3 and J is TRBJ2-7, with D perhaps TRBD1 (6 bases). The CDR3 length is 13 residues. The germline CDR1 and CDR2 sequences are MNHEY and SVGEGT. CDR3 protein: CASSYSVREGGNF. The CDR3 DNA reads TGTGCCAGCAGTTACTCGGTCCGGGAAGGGGGAAACTTC.

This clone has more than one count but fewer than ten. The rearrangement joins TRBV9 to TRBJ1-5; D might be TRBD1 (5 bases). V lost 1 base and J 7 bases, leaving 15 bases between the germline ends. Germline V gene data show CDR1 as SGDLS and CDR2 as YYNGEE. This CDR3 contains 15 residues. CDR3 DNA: TGTGCCAGCAGCGTATGGGCGACAGAGATGCAGCCCCAGCATTTT. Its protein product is CASSVWATEMQPQHF.

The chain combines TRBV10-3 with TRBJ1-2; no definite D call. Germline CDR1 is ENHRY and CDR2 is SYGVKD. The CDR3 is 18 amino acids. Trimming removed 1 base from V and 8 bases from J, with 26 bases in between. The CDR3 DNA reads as TGTGCCATCAGTGAGTATTCGGACCGAGGCAGGCCCTCGGGGGGCTACACCTTC. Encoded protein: CAISEYSDRGRPSGGYTF.

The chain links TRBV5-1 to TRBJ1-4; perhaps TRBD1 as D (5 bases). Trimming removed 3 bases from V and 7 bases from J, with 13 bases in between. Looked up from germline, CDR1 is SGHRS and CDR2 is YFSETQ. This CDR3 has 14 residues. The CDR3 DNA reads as TGCGCCAGCAGCTGGGGCCTGGGCGGTGAAAAACTGTTTTTT. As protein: CASSWGLGGEKLFF.

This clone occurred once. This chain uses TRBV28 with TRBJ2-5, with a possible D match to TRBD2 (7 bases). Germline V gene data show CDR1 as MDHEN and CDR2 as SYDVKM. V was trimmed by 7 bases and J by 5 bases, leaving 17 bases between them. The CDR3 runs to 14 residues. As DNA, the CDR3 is TGTGCCAGCAAGGGGGGAGGGGACGTGGAGACCCAGTACTTC. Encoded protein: CASKGGGDVETQYF.

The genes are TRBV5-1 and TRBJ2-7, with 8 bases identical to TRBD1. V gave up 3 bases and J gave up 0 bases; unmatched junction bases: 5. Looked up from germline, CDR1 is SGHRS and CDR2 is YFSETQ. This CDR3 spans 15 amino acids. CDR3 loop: CASSSSGTGSYEQYF. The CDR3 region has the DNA TGCGCCAGCAGCTCTTCCGGGACAGGCTCCTACGAGCAGTACTTC.